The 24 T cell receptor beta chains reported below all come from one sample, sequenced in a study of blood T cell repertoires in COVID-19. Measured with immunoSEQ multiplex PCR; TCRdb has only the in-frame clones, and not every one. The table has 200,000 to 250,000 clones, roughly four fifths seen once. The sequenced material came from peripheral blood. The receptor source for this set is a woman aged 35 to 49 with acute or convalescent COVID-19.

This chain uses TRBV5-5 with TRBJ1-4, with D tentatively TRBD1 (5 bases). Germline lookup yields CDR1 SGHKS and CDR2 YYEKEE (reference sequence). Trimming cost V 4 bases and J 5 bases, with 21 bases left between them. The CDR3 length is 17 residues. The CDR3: CASSLGLLQGRNEKLFF. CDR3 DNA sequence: TGTGCCAGCAGCCTGGGCCTTTTGCAGGGAAGAAATGAAAAACTGTTTTTT.

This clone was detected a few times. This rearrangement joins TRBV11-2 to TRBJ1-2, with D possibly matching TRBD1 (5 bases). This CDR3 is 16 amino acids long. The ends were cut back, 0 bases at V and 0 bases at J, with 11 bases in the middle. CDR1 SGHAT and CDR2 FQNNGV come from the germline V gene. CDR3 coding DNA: TGTGCCAGCAGCTTAGAATACAGGCCCTCTAACTATGGCTACACCTTC. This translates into CASSLEYRPSNYGYTF.

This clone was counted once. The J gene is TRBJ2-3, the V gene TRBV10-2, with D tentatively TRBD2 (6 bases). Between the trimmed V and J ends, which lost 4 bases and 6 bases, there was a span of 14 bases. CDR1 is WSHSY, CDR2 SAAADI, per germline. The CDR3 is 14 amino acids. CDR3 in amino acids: CASSGETSPDTQYF. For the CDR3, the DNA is TGCGCCAGCAGTGGGGAGACTAGTCCGGATACGCAGTATTTT.

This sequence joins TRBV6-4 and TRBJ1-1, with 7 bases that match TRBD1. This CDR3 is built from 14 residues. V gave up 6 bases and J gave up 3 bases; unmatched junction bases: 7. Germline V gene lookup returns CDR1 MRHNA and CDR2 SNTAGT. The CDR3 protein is CASRVQGFYTEAFF. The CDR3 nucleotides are TGTGCCAGCAGGGTACAGGGGTTCTACACTGAAGCTTTCTTT.

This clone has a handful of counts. CDR3 sequence (DNA): TGTGCCAGCTACCGAACAGGGGATCCTAACTATGGCTACACCTTC. The encoded protein is CASYRTGDPNYGYTF. This sequence joins TRBV2 and TRBJ1-2, with 7 bases identical to TRBD1. The CDR3 loop spans 15 amino acids. CDR1 is SNHLY and CDR2 is FYNNEI in the germline V gene. The V segment lost 8 bases and the J segment 0 bases; nucleotides outside the gene matches: 9.

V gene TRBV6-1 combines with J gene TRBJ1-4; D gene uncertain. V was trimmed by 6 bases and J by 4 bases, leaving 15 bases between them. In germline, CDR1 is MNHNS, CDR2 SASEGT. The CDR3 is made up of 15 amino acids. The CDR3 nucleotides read TGTGCCAGCAGAACAGTGGCGTTCGGTAATGAAAAACTGTTTTTT. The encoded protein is CASRTVAFGNEKLFF.

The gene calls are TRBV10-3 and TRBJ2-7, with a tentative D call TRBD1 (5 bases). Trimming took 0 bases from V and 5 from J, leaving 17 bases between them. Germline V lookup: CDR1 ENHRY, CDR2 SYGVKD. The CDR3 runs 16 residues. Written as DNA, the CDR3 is TGTGCCATCAGTGAGTCGATGCAGGGTAGTGGTGACGAGCAGTACTTC. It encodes CAISESMQGSGDEQYF.

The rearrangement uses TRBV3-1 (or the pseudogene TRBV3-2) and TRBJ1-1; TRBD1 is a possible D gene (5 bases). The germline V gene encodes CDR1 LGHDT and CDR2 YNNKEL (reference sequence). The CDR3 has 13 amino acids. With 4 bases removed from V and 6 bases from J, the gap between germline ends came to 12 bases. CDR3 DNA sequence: TGTGCCAGCAGCCTACTCCAGGGCGCTGAAGCTTTCTTT. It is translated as CASSLLQGAEAFF.

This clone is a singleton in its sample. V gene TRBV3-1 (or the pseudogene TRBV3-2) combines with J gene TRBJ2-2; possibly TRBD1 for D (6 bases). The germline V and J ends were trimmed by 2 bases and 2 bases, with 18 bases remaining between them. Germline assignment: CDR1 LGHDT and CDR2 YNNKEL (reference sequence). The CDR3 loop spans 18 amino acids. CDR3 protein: CASSQLSFRGHNTGELFF. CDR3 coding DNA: TGTGCCAGCAGCCAATTGTCTTTCAGGGGACATAACACCGGGGAGCTGTTTTTT.

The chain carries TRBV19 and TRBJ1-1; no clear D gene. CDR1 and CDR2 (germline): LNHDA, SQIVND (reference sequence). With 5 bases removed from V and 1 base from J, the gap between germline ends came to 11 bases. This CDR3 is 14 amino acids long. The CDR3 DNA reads TGTGCCAGTAGTCTTCGAGACAAGAACACTGAAGCTTTCTTT. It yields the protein CASSLRDKNTEAFF. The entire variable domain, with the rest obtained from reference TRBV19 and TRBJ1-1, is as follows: DGGITQSPKYLFRKEGQNVTLSCEQNLNHDAMYWYRQDPGQGLRLIYYSQIVNDFQKGDIAEGYSVSREKKESFPLTVTSAQKNPTAFYLCASSLRDKNTEAFFGQGTRLTVV.

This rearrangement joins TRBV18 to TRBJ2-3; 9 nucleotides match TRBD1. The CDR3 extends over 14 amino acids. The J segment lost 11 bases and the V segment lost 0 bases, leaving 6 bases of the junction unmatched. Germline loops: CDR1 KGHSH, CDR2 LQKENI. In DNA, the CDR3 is TGTGCCAGCTCACCACCGGACAGGGGCTACGAGCAGTATTTT. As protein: CASSPPDRGYEQYF.

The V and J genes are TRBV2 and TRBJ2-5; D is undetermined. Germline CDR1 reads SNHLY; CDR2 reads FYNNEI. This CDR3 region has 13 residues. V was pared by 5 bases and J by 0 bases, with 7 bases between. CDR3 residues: CASSKRYQETQYF. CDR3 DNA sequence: TGTGCCAGCAGTAAACGGTACCAAGAGACCCAGTACTTC.

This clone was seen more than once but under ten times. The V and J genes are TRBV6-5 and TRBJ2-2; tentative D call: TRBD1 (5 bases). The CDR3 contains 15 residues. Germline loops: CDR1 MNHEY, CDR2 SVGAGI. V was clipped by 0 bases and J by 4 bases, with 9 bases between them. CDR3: CASSYSRQRTGELFF. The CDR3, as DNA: TGTGCCAGCAGTTACTCGCGACAGCGCACCGGGGAGCTGTTTTTT.

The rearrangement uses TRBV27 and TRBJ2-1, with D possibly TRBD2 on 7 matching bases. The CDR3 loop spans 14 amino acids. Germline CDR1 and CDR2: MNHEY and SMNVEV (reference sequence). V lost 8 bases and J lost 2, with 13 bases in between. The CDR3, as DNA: TGTGCCAGCGCAAGGGGGGGCCCCTACAATGAGCAGTTCTTC. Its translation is CASARGGPYNEQFF.

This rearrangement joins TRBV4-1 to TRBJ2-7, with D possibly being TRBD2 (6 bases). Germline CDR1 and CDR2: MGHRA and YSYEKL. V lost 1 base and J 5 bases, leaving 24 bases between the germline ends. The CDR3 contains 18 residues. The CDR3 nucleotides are TGCGCCAGCAGCCAAGTGCCTTCACGGGAGAGGAATCGGAACGAGCAGTACTTC. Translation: CASSQVPSRERNRNEQYF.

Here the CDR3 reads CASSTSTDTQYF. DNA of the CDR3: TGTGCCAGCAGCACTAGCACAGATACGCAGTATTTT. This chain connects TRBV3-1 (or the pseudogene TRBV3-2) to TRBJ2-3; D uncertain. Between the trimmed V and J ends, which lost 5 bases and 0 bases, there was a span of 3 bases. Germline V gene data show CDR1 as LGHDT and CDR2 as YNNKEL (reference sequence). This CDR3 has 12 residues.

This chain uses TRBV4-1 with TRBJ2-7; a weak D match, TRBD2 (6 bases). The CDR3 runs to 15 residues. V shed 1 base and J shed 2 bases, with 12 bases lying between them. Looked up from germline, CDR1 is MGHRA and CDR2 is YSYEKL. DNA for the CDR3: TGCGCCAGCAGCCAAGTTTGGGGGGACCCCTACGAGCAGTACTTC. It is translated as CASSQVWGDPYEQYF.

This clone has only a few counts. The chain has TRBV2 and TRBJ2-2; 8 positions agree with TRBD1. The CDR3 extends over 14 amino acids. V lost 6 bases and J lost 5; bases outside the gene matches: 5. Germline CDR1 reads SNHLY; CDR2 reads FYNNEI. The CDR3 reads CASRGQVLTGELFF. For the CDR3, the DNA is TGTGCCAGCAGGGGACAGGTCCTAACCGGGGAGCTGTTTTTT.

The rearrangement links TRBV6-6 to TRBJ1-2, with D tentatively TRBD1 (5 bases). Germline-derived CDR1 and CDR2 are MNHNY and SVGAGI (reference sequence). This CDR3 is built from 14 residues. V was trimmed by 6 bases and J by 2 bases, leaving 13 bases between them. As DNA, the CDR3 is TGTGCCAGCAGCATGGACACCGACAACTATGGCTACACCTTC. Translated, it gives CASSMDTDNYGYTF.

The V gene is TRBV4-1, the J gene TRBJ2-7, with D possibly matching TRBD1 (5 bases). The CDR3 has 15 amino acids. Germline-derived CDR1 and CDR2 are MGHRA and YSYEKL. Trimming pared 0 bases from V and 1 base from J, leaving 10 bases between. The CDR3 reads CASSQDGAGSYEQYF. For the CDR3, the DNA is TGCGCCAGCAGCCAAGATGGGGCAGGATCCTACGAGCAGTACTTC.

The CDR3 DNA reads as TGTGCCAGCAGCGAAGTGCCGGGAACAGGGGCAGATACGCAGTATTTT. It encodes CASSEVPGTGADTQYF. The chain carries TRBV7-3 and TRBJ2-3; 7 nucleotides align to TRBD1. CDR3 length: 16 residues. Germline assignment: CDR1 SGHTA and CDR2 FQGTGA. V lost 5 bases to trimming and J lost 4 bases; unmatched junction nucleotides: 12. Full variable domain (remainder filled in from reference TRBV7-3 and TRBJ2-3): GAGVSQTPSNKVTEKGKYVELRCDPISGHTALYWYRQSLGQGPEFLIYFQGTGAADDSGLPNDRFFAVRPEGSVSTLKIQRTERGDSAVYLCASSEVPGTGADTQYFGPGTRLTVL.

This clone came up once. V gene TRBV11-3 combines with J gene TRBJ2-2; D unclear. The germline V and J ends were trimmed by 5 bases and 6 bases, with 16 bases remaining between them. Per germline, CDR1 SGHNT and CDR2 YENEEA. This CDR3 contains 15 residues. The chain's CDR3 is CASSPTTQSPGELFF. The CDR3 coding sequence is TGTGCCAGCAGCCCAACAACCCAAAGTCCCGGGGAGCTGTTTTTT.

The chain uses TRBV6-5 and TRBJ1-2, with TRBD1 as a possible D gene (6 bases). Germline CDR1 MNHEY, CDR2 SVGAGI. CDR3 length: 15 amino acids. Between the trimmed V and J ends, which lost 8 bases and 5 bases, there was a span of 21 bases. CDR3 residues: CASVQSLDRAYGYTF. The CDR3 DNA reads TGTGCCAGCGTACAATCTTTGGACAGAGCTTATGGCTACACCTTC.

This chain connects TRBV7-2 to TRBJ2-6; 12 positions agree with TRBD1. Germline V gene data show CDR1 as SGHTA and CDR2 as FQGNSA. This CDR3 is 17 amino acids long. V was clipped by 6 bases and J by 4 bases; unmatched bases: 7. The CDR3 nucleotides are TGTGCCAGCAGTTTCCCGGGACAGGGGGCAGGGGCCAACGTCCTGACTTTC. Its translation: CASSFPGQGAGANVLTF.